This T cell receptor beta chain emerged from a study of siplizumab effects on memory and regulatory T cells. Study-wide points: Naive T cells were seen as more diverse than memory cells and as major alloresponse contributors. Unstimulated subsets contained matches for only a minor fraction of alloreactive clones. The study did not confirm that proliferating Tregs from siplizumab cultures were suppressive.

Sequenced by immunoSEQ multiplex PCR; TCRdb stores in-frame clones only, minus some. This sample carries more than 60,000 clones, about 92% of them seen once, and the ten largest clones take approximately 4.5%. Note on this clone: No antigen is known for it.

This CDR3 spans 15 amino acids. Germline trimming cut 4 bases from V and 2 bases from J; bases unmatched to any gene: 5. CDR1 and CDR2 from the germline V gene are SGHNT and YYREEE (reference sequence). The sequenced sample was CD8+ T cells sorted from blood. This chain links TRBV5-4 with TRBJ2-3, with 9 bases identical to TRBD2. The clonotype comes from a human donor in good health. DNA for the CDR3: TGTGCCAGCAGCGCTCCTAGCGGGGACACAGATACGCAGTATTTT. Protein product: CASSAPSGDTDTQYF.